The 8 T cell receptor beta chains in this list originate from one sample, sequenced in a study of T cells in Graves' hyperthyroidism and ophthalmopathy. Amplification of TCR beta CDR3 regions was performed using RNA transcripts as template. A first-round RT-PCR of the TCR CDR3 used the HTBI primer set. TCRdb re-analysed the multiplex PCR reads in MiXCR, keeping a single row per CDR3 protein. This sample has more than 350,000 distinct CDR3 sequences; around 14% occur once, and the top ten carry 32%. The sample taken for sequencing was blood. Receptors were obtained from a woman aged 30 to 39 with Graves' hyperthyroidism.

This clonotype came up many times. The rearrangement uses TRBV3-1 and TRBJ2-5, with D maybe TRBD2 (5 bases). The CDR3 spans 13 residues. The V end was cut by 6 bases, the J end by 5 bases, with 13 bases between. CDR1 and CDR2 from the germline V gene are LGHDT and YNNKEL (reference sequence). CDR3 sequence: CASRVGVGETQYF. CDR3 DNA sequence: TGTGCCAGCAGGGTGGGAGTTGGGGAGACCCAGTACTTC.

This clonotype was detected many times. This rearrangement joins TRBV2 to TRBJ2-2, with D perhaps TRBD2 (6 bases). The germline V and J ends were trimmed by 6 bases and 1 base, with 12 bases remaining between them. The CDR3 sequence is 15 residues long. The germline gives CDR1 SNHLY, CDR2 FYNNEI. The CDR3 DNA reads TGTGCCAGCAGAGGAGCCGGGAGGAACACCGGGGAGCTGTTTTTT. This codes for CASRGAGRNTGELFF.

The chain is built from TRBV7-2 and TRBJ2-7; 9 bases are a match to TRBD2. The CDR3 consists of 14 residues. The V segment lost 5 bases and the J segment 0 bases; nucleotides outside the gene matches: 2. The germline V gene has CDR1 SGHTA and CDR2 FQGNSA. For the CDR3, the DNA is TGTGCCAGCAGCCCTAGCGGGATCTCCTACGAGCAGTACTTC. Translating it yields CASSPSGISYEQYF.

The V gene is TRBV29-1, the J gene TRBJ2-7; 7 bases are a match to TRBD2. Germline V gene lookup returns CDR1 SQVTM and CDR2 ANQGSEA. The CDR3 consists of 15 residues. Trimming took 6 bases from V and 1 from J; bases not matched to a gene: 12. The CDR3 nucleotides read TGCAGCGTCCTCCTCCCGGCTAGCGGATCCTACGAGCAGTACTTC. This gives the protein CSVLLPASGSYEQYF.

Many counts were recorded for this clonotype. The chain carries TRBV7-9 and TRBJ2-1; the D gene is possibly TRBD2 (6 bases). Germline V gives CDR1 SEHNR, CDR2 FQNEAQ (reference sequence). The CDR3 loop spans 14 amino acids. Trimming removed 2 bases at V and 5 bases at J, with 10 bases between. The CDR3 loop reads CASSLTGLDNEQFF. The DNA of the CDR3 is TGTGCCAGCAGCTTAACGGGACTGGACAATGAGCAGTTCTTC.

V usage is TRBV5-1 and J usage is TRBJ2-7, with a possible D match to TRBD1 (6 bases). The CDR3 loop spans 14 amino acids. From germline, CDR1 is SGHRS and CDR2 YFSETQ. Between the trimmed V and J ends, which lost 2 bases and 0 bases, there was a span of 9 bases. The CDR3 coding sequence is TGCGCCAGCAGCTTATGGACAGCCTCCTACGAGCAGTACTTC. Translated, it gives CASSLWTASYEQYF.

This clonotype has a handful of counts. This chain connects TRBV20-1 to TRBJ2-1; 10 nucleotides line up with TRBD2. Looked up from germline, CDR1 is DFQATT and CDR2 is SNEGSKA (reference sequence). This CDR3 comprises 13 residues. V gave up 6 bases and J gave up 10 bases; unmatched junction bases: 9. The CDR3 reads CSAPQSGRAEQFF. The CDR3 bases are TGCAGTGCACCCCAAAGCGGGAGGGCCGAGCAGTTCTTC.

The CDR3 loop is CASSMGFGDIGAYEQYF. For the CDR3, the DNA is TGTGCCAGTAGTATGGGGTTTGGTGACATCGGGGCCTACGAGCAGTACTTC. The rearrangement links TRBV19 to TRBJ2-7; possibly TRBD2 for D (5 bases). Trimming pared 3 bases from V and 2 bases from J, leaving 20 bases between. Germline V gene sequence: CDR1 LNHDA, CDR2 SQIVND (reference sequence). This CDR3 is 17 amino acids long.